The present entry profiles one TCR beta chain with its context. As originally analysed: The authors estimated nucleated cell counts from reference gene primer amplification. Data came from immunoSEQ multiplex PCR; TCRdb stores just in-frame clones and leaves some out. That table is the source of V, J and clone size, and D and trimming were worked out from the DNA. The table has about 150,000 clones, 88% seen once; the top ten hold 2.4%. This sample was included in a study of blood T cell repertoires in COVID-19. Study overall: Samples came from the United States, Italy and Spain, spanning acute and convalescent COVID-19. T cells, B-cell-depleted T cells, or PBMCs supplied cDNA or gDNA.

Germline CDR1 MNHNY, CDR2 SVGAGI (reference sequence). V gave up 8 bases and J gave up 3 bases, with 11 bases separating them. CDR3 length: 13 amino acids. The sample taken for sequencing was peripheral blood. The chain couples TRBV6-6 to TRBJ1-5, with a tentative D call TRBD1 (5 bases). This clonotype was sampled from a woman in her seventies with acute or convalescent COVID-19. This CDR3 is CASRGGDNQPQHF. In DNA, the CDR3 is TGTGCCAGCCGCGGGGGGGACAATCAGCCCCAGCATTTT.